This T cell receptor (beta chain) emerged from a study of cytomegalovirus exposure and HLA in healthy donors. PCR employed 60 Vbeta and 13 Jbeta primers. Repertoires were generated with immunoSEQ multiplex PCR, while TCRdb's copy carries only in-frame clones and drops some. Among about 99,000 clones listed, roughly 80% were seen once. Findings and caveats of the study: A list of 150 to 200 TCR beta chains associated with cytomegalovirus was given.

The ends were cut back, 6 bases at V and 1 base at J, with 12 bases in the middle. This CDR3 region has 14 residues. Germline CDR1 MNHEY, CDR2 SMNVEV (reference sequence). The sample holds a few counts of this clone. The antigen is unknown. This TCR was recovered from a man aged 50 to 59 in good health and CMV-seropositive. The sequenced sample consisted of PBMCs. The chain uses TRBV27 and TRBJ1-1; D not certain. The DNA for the CDR3 is TGTGCCAGCAGCCCCACGGCAGGGAACACTGAAGCTTTCTTT. This gives the protein CASSPTAGNTEAFF.